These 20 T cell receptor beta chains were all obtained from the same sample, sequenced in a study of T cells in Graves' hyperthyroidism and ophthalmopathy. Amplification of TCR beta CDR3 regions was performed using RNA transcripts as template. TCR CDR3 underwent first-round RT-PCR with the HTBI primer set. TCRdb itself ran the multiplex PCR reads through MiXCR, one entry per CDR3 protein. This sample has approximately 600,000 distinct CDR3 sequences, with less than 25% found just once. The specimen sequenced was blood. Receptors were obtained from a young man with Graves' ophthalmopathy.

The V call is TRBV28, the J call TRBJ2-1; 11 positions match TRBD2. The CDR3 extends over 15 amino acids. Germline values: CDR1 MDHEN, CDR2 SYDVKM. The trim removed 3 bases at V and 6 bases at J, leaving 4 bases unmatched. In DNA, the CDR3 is TGTGCCAGCAGTTTCTTAGCGGGAGGGCTCAATGAGCAGTTCTTC. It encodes CASSFLAGGLNEQFF. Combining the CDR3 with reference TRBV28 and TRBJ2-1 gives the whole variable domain DVKVTQSSRYLVKRTGEKVFLECVQDMDHENMFWYRQDPGLGLRLIYFSYDVKMKEKGDIPEGYSVSREKKERFSLILESASTNQTSMYLCASSFLAGGLNEQFFGPGTRLTVL.

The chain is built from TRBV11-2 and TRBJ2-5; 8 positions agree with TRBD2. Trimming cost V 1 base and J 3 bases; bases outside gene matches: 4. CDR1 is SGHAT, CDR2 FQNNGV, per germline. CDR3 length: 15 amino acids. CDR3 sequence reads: CASSLVAGNEETQYF. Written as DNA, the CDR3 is TGTGCCAGCAGCTTAGTAGCGGGAAACGAAGAGACCCAGTACTTC. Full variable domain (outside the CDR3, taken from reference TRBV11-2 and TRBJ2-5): EAGVAQSPRYKIIEKRQSVAFWCNPISGHATLYWYQQILGQGPKLLIQFQNNGVVDDSQLPKDRFSAERLKGVDSTLKIQPAKLEDSAVYLCASSLVAGNEETQYFGPGTRLLVL.

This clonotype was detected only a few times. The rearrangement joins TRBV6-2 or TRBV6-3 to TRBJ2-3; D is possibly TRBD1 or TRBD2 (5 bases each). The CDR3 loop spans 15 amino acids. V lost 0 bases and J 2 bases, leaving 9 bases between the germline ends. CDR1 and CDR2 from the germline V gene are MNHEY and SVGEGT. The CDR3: CASSYSGTNTDTQYF. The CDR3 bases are TGTGCCAGCAGTTACTCCGGGACCAACACAGATACGCAGTATTTT.

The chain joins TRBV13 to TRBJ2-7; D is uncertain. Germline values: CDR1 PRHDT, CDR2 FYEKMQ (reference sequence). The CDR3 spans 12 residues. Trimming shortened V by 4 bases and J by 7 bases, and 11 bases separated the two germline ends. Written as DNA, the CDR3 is TGTGCCAGCAGCTACGGACCGTCGGAGCAGTACTTC. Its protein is CASSYGPSEQYF.

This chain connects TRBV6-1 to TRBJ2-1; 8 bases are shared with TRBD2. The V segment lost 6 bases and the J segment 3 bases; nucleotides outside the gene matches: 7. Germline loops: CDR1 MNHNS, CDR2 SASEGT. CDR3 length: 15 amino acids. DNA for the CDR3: TGTGCCAGCAGCCCTGGGACTAGAGGCTACAATGAGCAGTTCTTC. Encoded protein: CASSPGTRGYNEQFF.

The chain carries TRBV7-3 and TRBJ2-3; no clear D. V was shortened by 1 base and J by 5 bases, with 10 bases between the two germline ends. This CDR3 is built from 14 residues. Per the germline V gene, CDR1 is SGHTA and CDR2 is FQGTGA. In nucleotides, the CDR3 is TGTGCCAGCAGCTTAAGCCCTGAAGGAGATACGCAGTATTTT. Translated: CASSLSPEGDTQYF.

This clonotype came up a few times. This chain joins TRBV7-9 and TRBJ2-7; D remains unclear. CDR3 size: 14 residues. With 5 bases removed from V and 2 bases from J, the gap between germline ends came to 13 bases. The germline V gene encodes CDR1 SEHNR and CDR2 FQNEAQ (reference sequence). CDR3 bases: TGTGCCAGCAGCCCCGCCGGTTTAACCTACGAGCAGTACTTC. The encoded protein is CASSPAGLTYEQYF.

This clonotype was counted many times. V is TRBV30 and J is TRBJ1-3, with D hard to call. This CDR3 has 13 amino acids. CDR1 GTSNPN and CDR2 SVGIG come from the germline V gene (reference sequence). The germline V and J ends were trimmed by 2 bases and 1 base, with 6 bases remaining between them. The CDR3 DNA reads TGTGCCTGGAGTCATTTGTCTGGAAACACCATATATTTT. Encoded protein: CAWSHLSGNTIYF. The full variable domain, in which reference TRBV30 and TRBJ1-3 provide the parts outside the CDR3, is SQTIHQWPATLVQPVGSPLSLECTVEGTSNPNLYWYRQAAGRGLQLLFYSVGIGQISSEVPQNLSASRPQDRQFILSSKKLLLSDSGFYLCAWSHLSGNTIYFGEGSWLTVV.

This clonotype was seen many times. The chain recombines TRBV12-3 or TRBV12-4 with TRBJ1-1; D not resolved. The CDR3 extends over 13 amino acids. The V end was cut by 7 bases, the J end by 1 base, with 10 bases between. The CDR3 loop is CASTPGSNTEAFF. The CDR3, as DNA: TGTGCCAGCACCCCAGGTTCGAACACTGAAGCTTTCTTT.

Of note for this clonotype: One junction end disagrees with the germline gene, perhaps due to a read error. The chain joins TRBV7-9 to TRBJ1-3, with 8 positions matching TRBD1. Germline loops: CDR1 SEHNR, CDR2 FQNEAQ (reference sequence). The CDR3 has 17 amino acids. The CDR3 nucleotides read TGTGCCAGCAGCTTAGGCTGGGACAGGAGCTCTCGAAACACCATATATTTT. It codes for CASSLGWDRSSRNTIYF.

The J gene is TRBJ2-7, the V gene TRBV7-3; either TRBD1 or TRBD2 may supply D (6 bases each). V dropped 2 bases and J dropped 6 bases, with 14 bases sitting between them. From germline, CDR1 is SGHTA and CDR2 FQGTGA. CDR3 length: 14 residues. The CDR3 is CASSLEQGGSEQYF. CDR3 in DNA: TGTGCCAGCAGCTTAGAACAGGGAGGAAGCGAGCAGTACTTC.

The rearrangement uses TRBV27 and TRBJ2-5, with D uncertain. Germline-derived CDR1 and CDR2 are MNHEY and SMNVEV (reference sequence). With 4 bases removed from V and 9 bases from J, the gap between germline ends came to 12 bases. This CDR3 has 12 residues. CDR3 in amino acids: CASSSGREAQYF. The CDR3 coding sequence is TGTGCCAGCAGTTCTGGGCGTGAGGCCCAGTACTTC.

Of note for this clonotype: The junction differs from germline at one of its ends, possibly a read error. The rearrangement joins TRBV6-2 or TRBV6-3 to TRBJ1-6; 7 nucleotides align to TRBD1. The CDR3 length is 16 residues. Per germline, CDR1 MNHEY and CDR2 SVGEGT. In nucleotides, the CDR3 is TGTGCCAGCAGTTACGAGGACGGAACAGGGGAATCACCCCCCCACTTT. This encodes CASSYEDGTGESPPHF.

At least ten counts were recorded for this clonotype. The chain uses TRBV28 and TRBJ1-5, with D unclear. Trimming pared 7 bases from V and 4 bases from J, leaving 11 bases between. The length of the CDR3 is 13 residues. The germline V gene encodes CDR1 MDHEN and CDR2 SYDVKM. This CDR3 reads CASKAPQNQPQHF. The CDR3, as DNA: TGTGCCAGCAAGGCGCCACAAAATCAGCCCCAGCATTTT.

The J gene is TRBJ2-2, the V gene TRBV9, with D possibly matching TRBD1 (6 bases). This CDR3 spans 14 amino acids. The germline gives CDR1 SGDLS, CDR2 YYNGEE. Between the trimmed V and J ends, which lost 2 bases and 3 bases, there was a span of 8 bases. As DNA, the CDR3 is TGTGCCAGCAGCGTTTCAGGGGACACCGGGGAGCTGTTTTTT. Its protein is CASSVSGDTGELFF. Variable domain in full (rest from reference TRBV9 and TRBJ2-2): DSGVTQTPKHLITATGQRVTLRCSPRSGDLSVYWYQQSLDQGLQFLIQYYNGEERAKGNILERFSAQQFPDLHSELNLSSLELGDSALYFCASSVSGDTGELFFGEGSRLTVL.

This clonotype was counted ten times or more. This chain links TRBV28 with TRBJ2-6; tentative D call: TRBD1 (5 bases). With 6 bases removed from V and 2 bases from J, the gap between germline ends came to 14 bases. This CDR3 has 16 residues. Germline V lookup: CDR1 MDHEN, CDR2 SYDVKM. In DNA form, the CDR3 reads TGTGCCAGCAGCTCCACTGCCAGGGCTGGGGCCAACGTCCTGACTTTC. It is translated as CASSSTARAGANVLTF.

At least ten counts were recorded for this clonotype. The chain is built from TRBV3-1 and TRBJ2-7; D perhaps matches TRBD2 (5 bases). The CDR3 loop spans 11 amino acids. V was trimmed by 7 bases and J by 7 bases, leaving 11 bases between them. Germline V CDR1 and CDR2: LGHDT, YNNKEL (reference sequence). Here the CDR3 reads CASIGSGEQYF. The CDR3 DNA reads TGTGCCAGCATCGGATCGGGGGAGCAGTACTTC.

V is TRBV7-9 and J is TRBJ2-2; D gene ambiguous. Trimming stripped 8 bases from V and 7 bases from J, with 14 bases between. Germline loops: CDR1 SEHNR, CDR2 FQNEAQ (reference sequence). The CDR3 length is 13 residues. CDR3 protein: CASPGQLVGELFF. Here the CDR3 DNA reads TGTGCCAGCCCAGGCCAGTTAGTCGGGGAGCTGTTTTTT.

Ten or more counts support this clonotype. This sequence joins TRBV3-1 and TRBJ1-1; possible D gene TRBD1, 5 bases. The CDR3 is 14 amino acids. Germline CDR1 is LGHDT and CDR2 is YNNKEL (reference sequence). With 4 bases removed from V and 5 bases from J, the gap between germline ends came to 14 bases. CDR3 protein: CASSPGAVRTEAFF. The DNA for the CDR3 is TGTGCCAGCAGCCCCGGGGCCGTACGAACTGAAGCTTTCTTT.

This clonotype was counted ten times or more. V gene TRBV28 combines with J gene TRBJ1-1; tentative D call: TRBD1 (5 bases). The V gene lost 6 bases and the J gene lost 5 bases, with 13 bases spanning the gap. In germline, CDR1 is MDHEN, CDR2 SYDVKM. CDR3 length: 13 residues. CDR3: CASRKAGLTEAFF. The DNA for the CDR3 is TGTGCCAGCAGAAAAGCGGGACTGACTGAAGCTTTCTTT.